Listed below are T cell receptor beta chains from one sample, sequenced in a study of blood T cell repertoires in COVID-19. Method: immunoSEQ multiplex PCR; TCRdb's copy keeps in-frame clones and lacks some. The table lists about 230,000 clones, more than 75% of them singletons. The material sequenced was peripheral blood. These receptors were collected from a man in his forties with acute or convalescent COVID-19. Each CDR3 is given with its conserved first and last residue. The order of the fields is D gene, J gene, CDR3 length, V gene, CDR3 protein. D genes are given only for firm matches.

d_call: NA
j_call: TRBJ2-2
cdr3_length: 15
v_call: TRBV7-3
cdr3_aa: CASSLMGGNTGELFF

d_call: TRBD1
j_call: TRBJ2-7
cdr3_length: 15
v_call: TRBV7-3
cdr3_aa: CASSLTGGINDEQYF

d_call: NA
j_call: TRBJ2-2
cdr3_length: 17
v_call: TRBV12-5
cdr3_aa: CASGFALAADGTGELFF

d_call: TRBD1
j_call: TRBJ1-1
cdr3_length: 16
v_call: TRBV19
cdr3_aa: CASSLGQSLMNTEAFF

d_call: TRBD1
j_call: TRBJ1-3
cdr3_length: 14
v_call: TRBV6-5
cdr3_aa: CASTKGTAGNTIYF

d_call: TRBD1
j_call: TRBJ1-2
cdr3_length: 12
v_call: TRBV3-1/TRBV3-2
cdr3_aa: CASGTAPYGYTF

d_call: NA
j_call: TRBJ1-6
cdr3_length: 17
v_call: TRBV5-4
cdr3_aa: CASRATDGGTDNSPLHF

d_call: NA
j_call: TRBJ1-2
cdr3_length: 13
v_call: TRBV29-1
cdr3_aa: CSVDLRPNYGYTF

d_call: TRBD1
j_call: TRBJ1-1
cdr3_length: 14
v_call: TRBV15
cdr3_aa: CATSRGQGAAEAFF

d_call: TRBD2
j_call: TRBJ2-2
cdr3_length: 16
v_call: TRBV7-7
cdr3_aa: CASSFSGTSLPGELFF

d_call: TRBD1
j_call: TRBJ1-2
cdr3_length: 15
v_call: TRBV2
cdr3_aa: CASTPGTATNYGYTF

d_call: TRBD1
j_call: TRBJ2-1
cdr3_length: 14
v_call: TRBV15
cdr3_aa: CATSNPGQVDEQFF

d_call: NA
j_call: TRBJ1-2
cdr3_length: 18
v_call: TRBV3-1/TRBV3-2
cdr3_aa: CASSQPQWGGGTNYGYTF

d_call: TRBD1
j_call: TRBJ1-2
cdr3_length: 19
v_call: TRBV3-1/TRBV3-2
cdr3_aa: CASSQDFGTGEVLNYGYTF

d_call: NA
j_call: TRBJ1-2
cdr3_length: 13
v_call: TRBV10-3
cdr3_aa: CAISVSPNYGYTF

d_call: TRBD1
j_call: TRBJ1-2
cdr3_length: 14
v_call: TRBV7-8
cdr3_aa: CASSRDREDYGYTF

d_call: NA
j_call: TRBJ1-1
cdr3_length: 13
v_call: TRBV11-3
cdr3_aa: CASSFVAGTEAFF

d_call: NA
j_call: TRBJ2-7
cdr3_length: 14
v_call: TRBV18
cdr3_aa: CASSLRGIQDEQYF

d_call: NA
j_call: TRBJ1-4
cdr3_length: 15
v_call: TRBV5-1
cdr3_aa: CASSLAGQPNEKLFF

d_call: NA
j_call: TRBJ2-6
cdr3_length: 17
v_call: TRBV10-2
cdr3_aa: CASNLAGRTSGANVLTF

d_call: TRBD1
j_call: TRBJ2-7
cdr3_length: 13
v_call: TRBV2
cdr3_aa: CASRAGTAYEQYF

d_call: TRBD1
j_call: TRBJ1-1
cdr3_length: 15
v_call: TRBV30
cdr3_aa: CAWSGVRTGETEAFF

d_call: NA
j_call: TRBJ1-3
cdr3_length: 16
v_call: TRBV19
cdr3_aa: CASSIPPGLAGNTIYF